Included here is one T cell receptor beta chain sequence, with context. Its antigen remains unknown. Trimming removed 9 bases from V and 7 bases from J, with 5 bases in between. The CDR3 spans 8 residues. From germline, CDR1 is SGDLS and CDR2 YYNGEE. The entry originates in a study of cytomegalovirus exposure and HLA in healthy donors. Study-level results: The productive fraction for most TCR beta V segments was about 87% or about 30% in an earlier analysis.

The study ran its PCR with 60 Vbeta and 13 Jbeta primers. This table comes from immunoSEQ multiplex PCR, and its TCRdb copy is limited to in-frame clones, with some not included. The repertoire includes about 120,000 clones, about 71% of them detected once, and over 2.5% sits in the top ten. Sequencing used PBMCs. The V gene is TRBV9, the J gene TRBJ2-7, with no clear D. The TCR originated in a woman aged 45-59 years in good health and CMV-seronegative. The CDR3 reads CAIREQYF. Written as DNA, the CDR3 is TGTGCCATTCGGGAGCAGTACTTC.